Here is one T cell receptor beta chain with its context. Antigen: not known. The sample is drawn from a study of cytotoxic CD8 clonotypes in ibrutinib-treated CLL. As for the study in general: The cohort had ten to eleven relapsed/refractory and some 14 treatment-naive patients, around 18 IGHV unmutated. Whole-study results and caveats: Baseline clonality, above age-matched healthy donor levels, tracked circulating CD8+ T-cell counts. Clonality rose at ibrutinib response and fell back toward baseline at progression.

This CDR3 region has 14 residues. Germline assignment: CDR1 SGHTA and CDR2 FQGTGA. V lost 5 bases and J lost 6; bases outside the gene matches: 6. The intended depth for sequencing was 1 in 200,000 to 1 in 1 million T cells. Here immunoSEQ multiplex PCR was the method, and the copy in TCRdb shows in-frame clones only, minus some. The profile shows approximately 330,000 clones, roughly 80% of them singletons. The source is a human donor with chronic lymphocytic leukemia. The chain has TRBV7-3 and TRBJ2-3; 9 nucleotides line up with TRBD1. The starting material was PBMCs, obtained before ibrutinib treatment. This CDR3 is CASSMTGGEDTQYF. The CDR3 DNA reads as TGTGCCAGCAGCATGACAGGGGGTGAGGATACGCAGTATTTT.